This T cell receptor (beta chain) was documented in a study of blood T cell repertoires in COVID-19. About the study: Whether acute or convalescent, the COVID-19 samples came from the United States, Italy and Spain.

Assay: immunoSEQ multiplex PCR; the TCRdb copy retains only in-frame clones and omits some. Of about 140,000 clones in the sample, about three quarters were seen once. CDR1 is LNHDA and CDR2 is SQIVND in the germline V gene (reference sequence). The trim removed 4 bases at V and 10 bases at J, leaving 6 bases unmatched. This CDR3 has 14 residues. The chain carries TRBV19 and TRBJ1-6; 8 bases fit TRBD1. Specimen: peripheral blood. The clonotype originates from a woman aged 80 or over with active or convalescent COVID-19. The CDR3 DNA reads TGTGCCAGTAGTACTACAGGGGGGGAATCACCCCTCCACTTT. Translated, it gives CASSTTGGESPLHF.